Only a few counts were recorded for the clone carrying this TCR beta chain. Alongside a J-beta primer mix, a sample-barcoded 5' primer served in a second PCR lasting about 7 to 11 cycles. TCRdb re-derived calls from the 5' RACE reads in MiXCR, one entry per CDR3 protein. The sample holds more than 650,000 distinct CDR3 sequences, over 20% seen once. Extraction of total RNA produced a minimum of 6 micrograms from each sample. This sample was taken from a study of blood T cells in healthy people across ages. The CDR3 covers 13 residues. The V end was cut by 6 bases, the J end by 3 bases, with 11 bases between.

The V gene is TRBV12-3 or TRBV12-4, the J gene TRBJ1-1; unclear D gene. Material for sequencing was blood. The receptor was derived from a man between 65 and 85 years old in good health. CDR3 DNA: TGTGCCAGCAGCCTCCGCCGGGACACTGAAGCTTTCTTT. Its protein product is CASSLRRDTEAFF.